This TCR beta chain was captured in a study of cytomegalovirus exposure and HLA in healthy donors. About the research overall: Among roughly 180 million T cells, an earlier analysis found roughly 100 million unique TCR beta sequences. Notes on the study in general: Prior analysis indicated that the majority of TCR beta V segments exhibited productivity approximately 90% or approximately 30% of the time. Exclusion as indistinguishable affected some V segments, including TRBV6-2 and TRBV6-3. In a later analysis, TCR beta V- and J-gene trimming was associated with a missense DCLRE1C variant.

The CDR3 covers 17 residues. V was pared by 3 bases and J by 0 bases, with 15 bases between. Germline lookup yields CDR1 SEHNR and CDR2 FQNEAQ (reference sequence). The PCR had 60 Vbeta and 13 Jbeta primers. The protocol was immunoSEQ multiplex PCR, while the TCRdb copy is restricted to in-frame clones and leaves out a portion. This table holds about 40,000 clones, under 70% found once. This clone was counted a few times. Its antigen is currently unknown. Sequencing was performed on PBMCs. This sequence was found in a man in his fifties or sixties in good health and CMV-seropositive. The chain recombines TRBV7-9 with TRBJ1-3; a possible D gene is TRBD1 (6 bases). In DNA, the CDR3 is TGTGCCAGCAGCTTCTGGCAGGGGTTCAGCTCTGGAAACACCATATATTTT. Residues: CASSFWQGFSSGNTIYF.